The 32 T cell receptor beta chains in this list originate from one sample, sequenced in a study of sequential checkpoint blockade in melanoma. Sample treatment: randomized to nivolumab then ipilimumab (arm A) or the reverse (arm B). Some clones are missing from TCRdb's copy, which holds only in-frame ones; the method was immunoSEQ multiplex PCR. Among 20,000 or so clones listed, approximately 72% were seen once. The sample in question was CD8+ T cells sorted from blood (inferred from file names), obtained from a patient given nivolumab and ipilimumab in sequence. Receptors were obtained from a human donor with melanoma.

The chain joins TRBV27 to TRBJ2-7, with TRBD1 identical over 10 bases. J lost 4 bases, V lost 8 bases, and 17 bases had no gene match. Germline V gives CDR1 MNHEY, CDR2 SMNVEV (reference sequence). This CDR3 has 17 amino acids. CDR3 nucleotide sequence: TGTGCCAGCGAACCCCTTGGGGGACAGGGGATCCCTTACGAGCAGTACTTC. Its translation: CASEPLGGQGIPYEQYF.

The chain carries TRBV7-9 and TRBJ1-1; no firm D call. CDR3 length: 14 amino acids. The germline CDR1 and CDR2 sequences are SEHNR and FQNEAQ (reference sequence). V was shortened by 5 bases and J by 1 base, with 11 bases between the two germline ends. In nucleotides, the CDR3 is TGTGCCAGCAGCATTCGGGGTACGAACACTGAAGCTTTCTTT. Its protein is CASSIRGTNTEAFF.

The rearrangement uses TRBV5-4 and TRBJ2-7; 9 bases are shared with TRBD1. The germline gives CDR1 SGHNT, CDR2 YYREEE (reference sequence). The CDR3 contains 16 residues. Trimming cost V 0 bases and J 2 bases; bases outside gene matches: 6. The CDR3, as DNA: TGTGCCAGCAGCTTGGTTGGGACAGGGCCCCCCTACGAGCAGTACTTC. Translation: CASSLVGTGPPYEQYF.

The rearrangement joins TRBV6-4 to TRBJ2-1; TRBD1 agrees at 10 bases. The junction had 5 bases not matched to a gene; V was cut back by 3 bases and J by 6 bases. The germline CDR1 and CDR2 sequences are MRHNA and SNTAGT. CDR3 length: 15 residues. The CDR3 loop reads CASSEAGQGSNEQFF. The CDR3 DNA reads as TGTGCCAGCAGTGAAGCGGGACAGGGGTCCAATGAGCAGTTCTTC.

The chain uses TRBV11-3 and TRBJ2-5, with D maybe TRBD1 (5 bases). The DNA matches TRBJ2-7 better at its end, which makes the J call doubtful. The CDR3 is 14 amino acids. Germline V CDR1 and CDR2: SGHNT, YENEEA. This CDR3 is CASSFPGRDYEQYF. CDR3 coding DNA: TGTGCCAGCAGCTTCCCCGGCAGGGATTACGAGCAGTACTTC.

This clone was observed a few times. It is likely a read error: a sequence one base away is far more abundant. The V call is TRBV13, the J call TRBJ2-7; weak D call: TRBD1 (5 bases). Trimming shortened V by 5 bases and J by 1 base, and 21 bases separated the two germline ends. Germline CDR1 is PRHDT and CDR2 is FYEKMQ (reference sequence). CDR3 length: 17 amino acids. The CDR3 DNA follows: TGTGCCAGCAGCCAAGATTTCGGCAGGGTAGGGTCCTACGAGCAGTACTTC. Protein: CASSQDFGRVGSYEQYF.

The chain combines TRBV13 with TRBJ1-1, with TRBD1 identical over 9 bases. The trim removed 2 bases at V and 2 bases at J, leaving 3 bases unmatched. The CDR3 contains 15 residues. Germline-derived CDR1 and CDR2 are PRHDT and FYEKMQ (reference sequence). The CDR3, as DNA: TGTGCCAGCAGCTTAAGGGACAGGGTCAACACTGAAGCTTTCTTT. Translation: CASSLRDRVNTEAFF.

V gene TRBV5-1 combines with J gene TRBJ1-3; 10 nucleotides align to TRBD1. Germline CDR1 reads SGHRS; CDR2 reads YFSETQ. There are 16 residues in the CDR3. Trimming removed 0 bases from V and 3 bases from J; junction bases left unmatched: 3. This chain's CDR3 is CASSLGQGALGNTIYF. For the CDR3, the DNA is TGCGCCAGCAGCTTGGGACAGGGGGCGCTTGGAAACACCATATATTTT.

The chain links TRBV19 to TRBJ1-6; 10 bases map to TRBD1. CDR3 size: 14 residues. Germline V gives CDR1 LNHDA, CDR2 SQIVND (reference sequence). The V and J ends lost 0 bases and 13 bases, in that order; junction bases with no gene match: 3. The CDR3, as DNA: TGTGCCAGTAGTATAGAAGACAGGGGGCGTCCCCTCCACTTT. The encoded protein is CASSIEDRGRPLHF.

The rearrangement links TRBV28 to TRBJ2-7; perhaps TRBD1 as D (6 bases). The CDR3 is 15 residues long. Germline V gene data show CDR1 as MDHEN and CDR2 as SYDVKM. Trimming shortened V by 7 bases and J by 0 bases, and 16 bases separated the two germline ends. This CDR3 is CASIPGAGNSYEQYF. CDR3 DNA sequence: TGTGCCAGCATTCCAGGGGCAGGGAACTCCTACGAGCAGTACTTC.

CDR3 DNA sequence: TGTGCCAGCAGTCTTCATCCTACAGGGGGCGTCGAGCAGTACTTC. It codes for CASSLHPTGGVEQYF. The rearrangement links TRBV28 to TRBJ2-5; 9 bases match TRBD1. The end of the DNA fits TRBJ2-7 better, so the J call may be wrong. Germline-derived CDR1 and CDR2 are MDHEN and SYDVKM. CDR3 length equals 15 residues.

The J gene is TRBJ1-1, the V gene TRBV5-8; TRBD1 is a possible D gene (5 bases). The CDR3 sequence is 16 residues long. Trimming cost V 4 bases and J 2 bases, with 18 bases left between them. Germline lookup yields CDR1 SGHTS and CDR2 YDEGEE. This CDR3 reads CASSLRQRPRNTEAFF. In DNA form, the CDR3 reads TGTGCCAGCAGCCTACGACAGAGACCTCGAAACACTGAAGCTTTCTTT.

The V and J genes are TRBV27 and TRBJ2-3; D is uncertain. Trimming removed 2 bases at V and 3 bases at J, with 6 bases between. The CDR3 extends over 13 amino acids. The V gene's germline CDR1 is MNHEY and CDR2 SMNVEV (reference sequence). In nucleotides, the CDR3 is TGTGCCAGCAGTTTAATAATGACAGATACGCAGTATTTT. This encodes CASSLIMTDTQYF.

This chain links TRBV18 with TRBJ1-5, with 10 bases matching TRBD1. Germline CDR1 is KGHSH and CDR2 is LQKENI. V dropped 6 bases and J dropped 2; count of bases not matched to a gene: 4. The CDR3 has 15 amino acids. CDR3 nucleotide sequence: TGTGCCAGCTCCTCAGGGACAGGGGGCAATCAGCCCCAGCATTTT. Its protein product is CASSSGTGGNQPQHF. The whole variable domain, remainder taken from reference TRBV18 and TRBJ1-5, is NAGVMQNPRHLVRRRGQEARLRCSPMKGHSHVYWYRQLPEEGLKFMVYLQKENIIDESGMPKERFSAEFPKEGPSILRIQQVVRGDSAAYFCASSSGTGGNQPQHFGDGTRLSIL.

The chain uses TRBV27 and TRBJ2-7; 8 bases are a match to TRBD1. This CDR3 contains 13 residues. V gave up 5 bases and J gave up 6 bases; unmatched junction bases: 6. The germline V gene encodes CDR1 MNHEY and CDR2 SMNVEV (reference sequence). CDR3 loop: CASSPGTGSEQYF. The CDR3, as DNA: TGTGCCAGCAGTCCGGGGACAGGTAGCGAGCAGTACTTC.

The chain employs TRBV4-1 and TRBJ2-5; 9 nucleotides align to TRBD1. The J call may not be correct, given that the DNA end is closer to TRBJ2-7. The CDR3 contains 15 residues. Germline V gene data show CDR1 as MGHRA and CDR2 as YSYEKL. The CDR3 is CASSQDGQGSYEQYF. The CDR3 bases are TGCGCCAGCAGCCAAGACGGACAGGGGTCCTACGAGCAGTACTTC.

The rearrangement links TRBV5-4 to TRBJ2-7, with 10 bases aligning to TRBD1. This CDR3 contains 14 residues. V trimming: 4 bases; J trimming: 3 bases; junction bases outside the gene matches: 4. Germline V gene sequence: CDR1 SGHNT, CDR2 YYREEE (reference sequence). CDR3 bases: TGTGCCAGCAGCCCGGGACAGGGGAACTACGAGCAGTACTTC. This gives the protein CASSPGQGNYEQYF.

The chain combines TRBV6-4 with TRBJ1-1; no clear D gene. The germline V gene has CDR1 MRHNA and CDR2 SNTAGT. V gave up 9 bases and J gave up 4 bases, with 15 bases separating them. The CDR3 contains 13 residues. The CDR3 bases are TGTGCCAGAACCTTAGGAGGGATCACTGAAGCTTTCTTT. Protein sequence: CARTLGGITEAFF.

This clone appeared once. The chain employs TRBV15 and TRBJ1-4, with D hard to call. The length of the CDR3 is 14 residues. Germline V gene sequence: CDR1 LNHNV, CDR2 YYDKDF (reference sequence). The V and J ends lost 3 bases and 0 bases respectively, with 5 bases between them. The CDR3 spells CATSRSSTNEKLFF. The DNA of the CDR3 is TGTGCCACCAGCAGGTCCTCAACTAATGAAAAACTGTTTTTT.

The DNA of the CDR3 is TGTGCCAGCAATGTGGCAGGGGGCGACACTGAAGCTTTCTTT. This codes for CASNVAGGDTEAFF. V is TRBV28 and J is TRBJ1-1; 8 nucleotides line up with TRBD1. Trimming took 7 bases from V and 3 from J; bases not matched to a gene: 7. Looked up from germline, CDR1 is MDHEN and CDR2 is SYDVKM. CDR3 length: 14 residues. Drawing the rest from reference TRBV28 and TRBJ1-1, the complete variable domain is DVKVTQSSRYLVKRTGEKVFLECVQDMDHENMFWYRQDPGLGLRLIYFSYDVKMKEKGDIPEGYSVSREKKERFSLILESASTNQTSMYLCASNVAGGDTEAFFGQGTRLTVV.

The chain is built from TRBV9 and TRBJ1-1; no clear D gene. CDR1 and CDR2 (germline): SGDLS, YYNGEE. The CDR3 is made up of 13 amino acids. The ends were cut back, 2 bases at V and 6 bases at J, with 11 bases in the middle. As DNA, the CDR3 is TGTGCCAGCAGCGTGAGAGGGATGGCTGAAGCTTTCTTT. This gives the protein CASSVRGMAEAFF.

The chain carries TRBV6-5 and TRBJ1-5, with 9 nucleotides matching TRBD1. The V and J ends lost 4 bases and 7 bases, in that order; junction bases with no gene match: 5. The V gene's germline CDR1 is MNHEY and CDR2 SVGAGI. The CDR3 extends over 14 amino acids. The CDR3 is CASSLGQGIQPQHF. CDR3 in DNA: TGTGCCAGCAGTTTGGGACAGGGAATCCAGCCCCAGCATTTT.

The CDR3 DNA reads TGTGCCAGCAGTTTTCTAGCGGGGGAGAGTTACGAGCAGTACTTC. Translation: CASSFLAGESYEQYF. J is TRBJ2-7 and V is TRBV28, with TRBD2 matching 10 bases. This CDR3 comprises 15 residues. V dropped 3 bases and J dropped 4; count of bases not matched to a gene: 6. CDR1 MDHEN and CDR2 SYDVKM come from the germline V gene.

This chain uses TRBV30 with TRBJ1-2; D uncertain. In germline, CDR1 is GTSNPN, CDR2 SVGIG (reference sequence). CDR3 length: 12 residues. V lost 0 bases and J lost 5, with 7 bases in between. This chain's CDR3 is CAWSVGAYGYTF. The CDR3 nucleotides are TGTGCCTGGAGTGTGGGCGCTTATGGCTACACCTTC. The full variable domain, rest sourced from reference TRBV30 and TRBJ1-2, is SQTIHQWPATLVQPVGSPLSLECTVEGTSNPNLYWYRQAAGRGLQLLFYSVGIGQISSEVPQNLSASRPQDRQFILSSKKLLLSDSGFYLCAWSVGAYGYTFGSGTRLTVV.

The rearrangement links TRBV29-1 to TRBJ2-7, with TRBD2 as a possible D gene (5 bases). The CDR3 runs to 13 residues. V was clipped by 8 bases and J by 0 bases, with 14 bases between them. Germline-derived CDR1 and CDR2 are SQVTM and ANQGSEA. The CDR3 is CSFTGFDSYEQYF. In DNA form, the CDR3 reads TGCAGCTTTACGGGGTTTGACTCCTACGAGCAGTACTTC.

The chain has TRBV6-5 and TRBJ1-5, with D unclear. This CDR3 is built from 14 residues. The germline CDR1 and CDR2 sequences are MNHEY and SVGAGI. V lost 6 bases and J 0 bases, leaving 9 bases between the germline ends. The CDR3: CASRTRGSNQPQHF. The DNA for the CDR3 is TGTGCCAGCAGGACTAGAGGTAGCAATCAGCCCCAGCATTTT.

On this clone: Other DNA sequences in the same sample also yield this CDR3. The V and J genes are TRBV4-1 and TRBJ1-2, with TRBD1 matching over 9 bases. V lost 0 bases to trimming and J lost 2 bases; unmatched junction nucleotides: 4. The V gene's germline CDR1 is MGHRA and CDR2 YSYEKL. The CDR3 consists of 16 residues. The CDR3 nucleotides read TGCGCCAGCAGCCAAGATGAGGGGACAGGGAACTATGGCTACACCTTC. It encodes CASSQDEGTGNYGYTF.

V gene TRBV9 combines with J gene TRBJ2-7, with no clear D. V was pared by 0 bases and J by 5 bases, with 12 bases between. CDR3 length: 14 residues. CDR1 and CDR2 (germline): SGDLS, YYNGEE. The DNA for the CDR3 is TGTGCCAGCAGCGTAGGTGGCAGGCCTAACGAGCAGTACTTC. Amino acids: CASSVGGRPNEQYF.

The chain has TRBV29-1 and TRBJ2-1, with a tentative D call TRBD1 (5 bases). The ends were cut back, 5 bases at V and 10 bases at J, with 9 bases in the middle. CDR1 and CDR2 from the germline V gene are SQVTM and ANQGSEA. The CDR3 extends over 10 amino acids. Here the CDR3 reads CSVSQGEQFF. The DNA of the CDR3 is TGCAGCGTTTCTCAGGGAGAGCAGTTCTTC.

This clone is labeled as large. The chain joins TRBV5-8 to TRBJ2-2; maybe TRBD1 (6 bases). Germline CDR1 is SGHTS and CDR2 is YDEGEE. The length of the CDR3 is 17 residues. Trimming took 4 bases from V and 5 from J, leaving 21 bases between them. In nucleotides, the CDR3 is TGTGCCAGCAGCCCTGGACAGCTGCTGGGAAGGACCGGGGAGCTGTTTTTT. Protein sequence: CASSPGQLLGRTGELFF.

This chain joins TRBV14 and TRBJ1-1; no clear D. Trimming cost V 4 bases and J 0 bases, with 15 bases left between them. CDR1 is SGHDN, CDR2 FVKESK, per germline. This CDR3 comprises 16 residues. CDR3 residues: CASSLYRNPMNTEAFF. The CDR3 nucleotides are TGTGCCAGCAGCCTCTACAGAAACCCTATGAACACTGAAGCTTTCTTT.

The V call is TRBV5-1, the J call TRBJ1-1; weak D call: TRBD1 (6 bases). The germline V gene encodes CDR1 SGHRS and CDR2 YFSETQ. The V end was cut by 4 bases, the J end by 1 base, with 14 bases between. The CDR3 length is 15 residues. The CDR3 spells CASSLQGLSNTEAFF. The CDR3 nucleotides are TGCGCCAGCAGCCTACAGGGACTATCGAACACTGAAGCTTTCTTT.